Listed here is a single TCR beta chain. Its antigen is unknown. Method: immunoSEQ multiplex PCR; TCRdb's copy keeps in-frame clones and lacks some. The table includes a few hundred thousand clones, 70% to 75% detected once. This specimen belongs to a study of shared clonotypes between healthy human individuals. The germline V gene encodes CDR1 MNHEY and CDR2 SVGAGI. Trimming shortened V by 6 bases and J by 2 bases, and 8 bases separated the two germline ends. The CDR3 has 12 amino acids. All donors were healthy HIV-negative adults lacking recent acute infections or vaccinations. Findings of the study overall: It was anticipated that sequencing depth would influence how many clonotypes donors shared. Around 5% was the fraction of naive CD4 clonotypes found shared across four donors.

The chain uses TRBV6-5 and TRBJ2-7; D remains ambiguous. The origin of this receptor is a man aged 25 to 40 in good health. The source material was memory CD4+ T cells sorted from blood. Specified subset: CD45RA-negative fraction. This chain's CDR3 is CASSDGAYEQYF. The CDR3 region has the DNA TGTGCCAGCAGCGACGGTGCCTACGAGCAGTACTTC.